This record looks at one T cell receptor (beta chain) sequence and its context. The assay was immunoSEQ multiplex PCR, and TCRdb's table has in-frame clones only and misses some. Here the sample spans about 270,000 clones, about 91% being singletons. The sample is drawn from a study of blood T cell repertoires in COVID-19. Per the germline V gene, CDR1 is SGHAT and CDR2 is FQNNGV. V was trimmed by 2 bases and J by 1 base, leaving 20 bases between them. The CDR3 runs to 18 residues. The V and J genes are TRBV11-2 and TRBJ1-2; D might be TRBD1 (5 bases). This clonotype was sampled from a man aged 35 to 55 who had been exposed to COVID-19. The sequencing input was PBMCs or T cells enriched from blood (not recorded which). Written as DNA, the CDR3 is TGTGCCAGCAGCTTACCCGCCTGGGGCGGCAGTAATAACTATGGCTACACCTTC. It yields the protein CASSLPAWGGSNNYGYTF.